The T cell receptor beta chain under discussion was sequenced for a study of T cell repertoires in cytomegalovirus infection. Across the whole study: CMV infection and matching HLA type were both indicated by public TCR beta signatures. Study findings and constraints: CMV-specific TCR beta clonotypes restricted by HLA-C were the ones dominating the ex vivo response.

TCRdb reprocessed the reads with MiXCR, giving one entry per CDR3 protein. The repertoire includes around 360,000 distinct CDR3 sequences, about 32% of them detected once, and around an eighth sits in the top ten. Between the trimmed V and J ends, which lost 3 bases and 7 bases, there was a span of 12 bases. This CDR3 has 13 amino acids. Germline V CDR1 and CDR2: SGHTA, FQGNSA. As concerns this clonotype: Its antigen remains unknown.

This chain connects TRBV7-2 to TRBJ1-1; D not resolved. The TCR sequence derives from a human donor in good health (CMV status not recorded). Some clones in this sample may be carry-over from other donors' samples. The sequencing here drew on cultured PBMCs, taken from culture after CMV antigen stimulation. CDR3 bases: TGTGCCAGCAGCTTCAGTCCTTTCGGTGAAGCTTTCTTT. Its translation is CASSFSPFGEAFF.